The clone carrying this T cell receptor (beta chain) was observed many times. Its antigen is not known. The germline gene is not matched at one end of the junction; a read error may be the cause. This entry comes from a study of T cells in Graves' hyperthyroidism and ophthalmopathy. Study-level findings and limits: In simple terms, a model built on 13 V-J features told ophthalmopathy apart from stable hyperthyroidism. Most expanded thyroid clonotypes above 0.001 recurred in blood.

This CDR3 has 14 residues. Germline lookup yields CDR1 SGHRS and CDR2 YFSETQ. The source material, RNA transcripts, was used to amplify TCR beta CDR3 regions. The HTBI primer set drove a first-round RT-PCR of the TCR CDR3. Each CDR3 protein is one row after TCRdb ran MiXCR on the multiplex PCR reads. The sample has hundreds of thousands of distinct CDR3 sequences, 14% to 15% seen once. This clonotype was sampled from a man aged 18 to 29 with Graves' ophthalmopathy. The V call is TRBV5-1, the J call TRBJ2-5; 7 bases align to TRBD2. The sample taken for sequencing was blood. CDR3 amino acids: CASSLDNPRRGKDF. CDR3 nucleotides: TGCGCCAGCAGCTTGGACAACCCAAGGCGGGGGAAGGACTTC.